The 14 T cell receptor beta chains reported below all come from one sample, sequenced in a study of OX40 agonist ivuxolimab in advanced cancers. Sequencing was performed with immunoSEQ multiplex PCR; in TCRdb, only in-frame clones are kept and a portion is missing. Of 75,000 to 95,000 clones detected, around 90% appear once; the ten largest clones hold 9% to 10%. The input for sequencing was CD4+ or CD8+ T cells sorted from blood, taken in a trial of the OX40 agonist ivuxolimab. The receptors were gathered from an adult with an advanced solid tumor such as melanoma, head and neck, liver or kidney cancer.

V is TRBV5-1 and J is TRBJ1-1, with D maybe TRBD1 (6 bases). This CDR3 comprises 16 residues. Germline CDR1 and CDR2: SGHRS and YFSETQ. V lost 2 bases and J 3 bases, leaving 17 bases between the germline ends. The CDR3 DNA is TGCGCCAGCAGCTTCGGGACACTAACGAAGGACACTGAAGCTTTCTTT. Translating gives CASSFGTLTKDTEAFF. Full variable domain (missing parts from reference TRBV5-1 and TRBJ1-1): KAGVTQTPRYLIKTRGQQVTLSCSPISGHRSVSWYQQTPGQGLQFLFEYFSETQRNKGNFPGRFSGRQFSNSRSEMNVSTLELGDSALYLCASSFGTLTKDTEAFFGQGTRLTVV.

CDR3: CASSAGGGTQYF. The CDR3 bases are TGTGCCAGCAGTGCCGGGGGCGGGACCCAGTACTTC. The chain couples TRBV2 to TRBJ2-5; D possibly matches TRBD1 or TRBD2 (6 bases each). Germline CDR1 and CDR2: SNHLY and FYNNEI. This CDR3 comprises 12 residues. V dropped 4 bases and J dropped 7 bases, with 10 bases sitting between them.

This chain connects TRBV18 to TRBJ1-5; 8 bases fit TRBD1. The CDR3 contains 13 residues. Germline V lookup: CDR1 KGHSH, CDR2 LQKENI. The ends lost 4 bases at V and 5 bases at J; junction bases unmatched: 1. CDR3 region: CASSRQGYQPQHF. The CDR3 DNA follows: TGTGCCAGCTCACGACAGGGGTATCAGCCCCAGCATTTT.

The V call is TRBV7-3, the J call TRBJ2-3; 11 positions match TRBD2. CDR1 and CDR2 from the germline V gene are SGHTA and FQGTGA. The CDR3 length is 16 residues. V lost 5 bases to trimming and J lost 5 bases; unmatched junction nucleotides: 9. CDR3 sequence (DNA): TGTGCCAGCAGCCTTAGCGGGAGGGCCATGGGAGATACGCAGTATTTT. Translated, it gives CASSLSGRAMGDTQYF.

This chain connects TRBV5-1 to TRBJ2-5; weak D call: TRBD1 (6 bases). Germline loops: CDR1 SGHRS, CDR2 YFSETQ. The V gene lost 4 bases and the J gene lost 1 base, with 14 bases spanning the gap. The CDR3 has 15 residues. CDR3 in amino acids: CASSLVPTGQETQYF. CDR3 in DNA: TGCGCCAGCAGCCTGGTGCCGACAGGCCAAGAGACCCAGTACTTC.

The chain carries TRBV14 and TRBJ1-2; 8 positions agree with TRBD1. Germline CDR1 SGHDN, CDR2 FVKESK. Unmatched junction bases numbered 7, after V lost 3 bases and J lost 4 bases. This CDR3 comprises 15 residues. The CDR3 loop is CASSHQGQGLYGYTF. The CDR3 DNA reads TGTGCCAGCAGCCACCAAGGACAGGGACTCTATGGCTACACCTTC.

CDR3 DNA: TGTGCCACCGGCCCCGGGAGGGGCTACGAGCAGTACTTC. The encoded protein is CATGPGRGYEQYF. The genes are TRBV15 and TRBJ2-7; TRBD2 matches 8 bases. Germline V lookup: CDR1 LNHNV, CDR2 YYDKDF (reference sequence). The junction had 6 bases not matched to a gene; V was cut back by 8 bases and J by 3 bases. The CDR3 has 13 amino acids.

V usage is TRBV27 and J usage is TRBJ2-5; 7 bases are shared with TRBD1. This CDR3 is built from 15 residues. Germline trimming cut 6 bases from V and 2 bases from J; bases unmatched to any gene: 9. CDR1 is MNHEY and CDR2 is SMNVEV in the germline V gene (reference sequence). DNA of the CDR3: TGTGCCAGCAGAGAAAGGACAGGAGCTCAAGAGACCCAGTACTTC. Protein product: CASRERTGAQETQYF.

The chain combines TRBV6-6 with TRBJ1-2; 8 nucleotides match TRBD1. This CDR3 region has 12 residues. The germline gives CDR1 MNHNY, CDR2 SVGAGI (reference sequence). Trimming took 8 bases from V and 6 from J; bases not matched to a gene: 5. The CDR3, as DNA: TGTGCCAGCGATAGGACAGGGAATGGCTACACCTTC. This gives the protein CASDRTGNGYTF.

This sequence joins TRBV5-5 and TRBJ2-2; 7 bases are shared with TRBD1. CDR1 is SGHKS, CDR2 YYEKEE, per germline (reference sequence). The V and J ends lost 4 bases and 5 bases, in that order; junction bases with no gene match: 8. The CDR3 totals 15 residues. DNA of the CDR3: TGTGCCAGCAGCCTAGGGGGCCAGGGAACCGGGGAGCTGTTTTTT. This codes for CASSLGGQGTGELFF.

The chain has TRBV2 and TRBJ2-5, with 9 bases lining up with TRBD1. Germline V gene sequence: CDR1 SNHLY, CDR2 FYNNEI. The CDR3 is 16 residues long. With 4 bases clipped from V and 5 bases from J, the junction kept 11 bases outside the gene matches. The CDR3 DNA reads TGTGCCAGCAGTGTGACCGGGACAGGGCAATGGGAGACCCAGTACTTC. This translates into CASSVTGTGQWETQYF.

This clone was counted a single time. The chain is built from TRBV6-6 and TRBJ1-1; D not certain. V lost 4 bases, J lost 4 bases, and 7 bases lay in between. The CDR3 runs 12 residues. The V gene's germline CDR1 is MNHNY and CDR2 SVGAGI (reference sequence). The CDR3 sequence: CASSFSPTEAFF. The CDR3 DNA reads as TGTGCCAGCAGTTTCTCCCCCACTGAAGCTTTCTTT.

The CDR3 protein is CATSRASGGSEQYF. In nucleotides, the CDR3 is TGTGCCACCAGCAGAGCAAGCGGGGGTAGCGAGCAGTACTTC. The rearrangement links TRBV15 to TRBJ2-7; TRBD2 matches at 8 bases. The CDR3 is 14 residues long. J gave up 6 bases and V 1 base, and 5 bases lay outside the gene matches. Looked up from germline, CDR1 is LNHNV and CDR2 is YYDKDF (reference sequence).

This chain links TRBV29-1 with TRBJ1-2; no definite D call. CDR3 length equals 12 residues. Germline V gives CDR1 SQVTM, CDR2 ANQGSEA. The ends were cut back, 4 bases at V and 4 bases at J, with 10 bases in the middle. The CDR3 nucleotides are TGCAGCGTTGGGACCTCCCTCTATGGCTACACCTTC. The encoded protein is CSVGTSLYGYTF.